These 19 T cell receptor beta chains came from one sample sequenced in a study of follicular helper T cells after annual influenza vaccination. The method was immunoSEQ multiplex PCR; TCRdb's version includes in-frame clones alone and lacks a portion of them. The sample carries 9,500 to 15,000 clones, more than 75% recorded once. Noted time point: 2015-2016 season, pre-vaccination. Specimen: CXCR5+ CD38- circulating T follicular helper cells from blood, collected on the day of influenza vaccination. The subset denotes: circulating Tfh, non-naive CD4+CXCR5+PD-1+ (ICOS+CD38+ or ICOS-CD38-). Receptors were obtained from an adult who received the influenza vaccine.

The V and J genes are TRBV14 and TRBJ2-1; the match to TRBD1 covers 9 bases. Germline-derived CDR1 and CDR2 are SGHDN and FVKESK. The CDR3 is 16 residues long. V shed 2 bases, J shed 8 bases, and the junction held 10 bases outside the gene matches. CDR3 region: CASSQLGQGQSDEQFF. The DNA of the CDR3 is TGTGCCAGCAGCCAACTGGGACAGGGTCAGAGCGATGAGCAGTTCTTC. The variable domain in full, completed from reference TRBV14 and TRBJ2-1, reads EAGVTQFPSHSVIEKGQTVTLRCDPISGHDNLYWYRRVMGKEIKFLLHFVKESKQDESGMPNNRFLAERTGGTYSTLKVQPAELEDSGVYFCASSQLGQGQSDEQFFGPGTRLTVL.

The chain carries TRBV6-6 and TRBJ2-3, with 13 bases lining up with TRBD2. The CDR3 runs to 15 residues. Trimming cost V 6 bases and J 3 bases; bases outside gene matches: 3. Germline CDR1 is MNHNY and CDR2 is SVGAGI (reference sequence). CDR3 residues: CASRSTSGRTDTQYF. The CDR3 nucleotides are TGTGCCAGCAGGTCGACTAGCGGGAGGACAGATACGCAGTATTTT.

DNA for the CDR3: TGTGCCAGCAGCTTAGTAGTGGGGCGAATAGATACGCAGTATTTT. This gives the protein CASSLVVGRIDTQYF. The chain employs TRBV11-2 and TRBJ2-3; possibly TRBD1 for D (5 bases). Germline CDR1 and CDR2: SGHAT and FQNNGV. This CDR3 comprises 15 residues. V dropped 1 base and J dropped 5 bases, with 13 bases sitting between them.

DNA for the CDR3: TGTGCCAGCAGTTCGGTCAGGGACGGTTCACCCCTCCACTTT. This translates into CASSSVRDGSPLHF. The genes are TRBV2 and TRBJ1-6; D may be TRBD1 (5 bases). There are 14 residues in the CDR3. The V gene lost 5 bases and the J gene lost 9 bases, with 14 bases spanning the gap. In germline, CDR1 is SNHLY, CDR2 FYNNEI.

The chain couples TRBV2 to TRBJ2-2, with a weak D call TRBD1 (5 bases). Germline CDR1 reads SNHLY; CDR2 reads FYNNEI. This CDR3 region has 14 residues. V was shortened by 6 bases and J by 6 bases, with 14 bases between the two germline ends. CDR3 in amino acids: CASRRGGQAGELFF. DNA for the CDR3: TGTGCCAGCAGAAGGGGCGGTCAGGCCGGGGAGCTGTTTTTT.

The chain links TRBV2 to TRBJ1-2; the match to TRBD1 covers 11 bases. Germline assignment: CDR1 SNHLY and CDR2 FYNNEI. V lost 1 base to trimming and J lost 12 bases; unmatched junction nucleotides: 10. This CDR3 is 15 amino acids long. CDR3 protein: CASSEVSDRGPLDTF. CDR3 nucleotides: TGTGCCAGCAGTGAAGTATCGGACAGGGGGCCACTCGACACCTTC.

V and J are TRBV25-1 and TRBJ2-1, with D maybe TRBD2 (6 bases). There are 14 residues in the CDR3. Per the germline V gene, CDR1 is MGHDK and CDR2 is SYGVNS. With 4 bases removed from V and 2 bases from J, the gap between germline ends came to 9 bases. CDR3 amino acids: CASSAGSPYNEQFF. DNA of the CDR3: TGTGCCAGCAGTGCCGGGAGTCCCTACAATGAGCAGTTCTTC.

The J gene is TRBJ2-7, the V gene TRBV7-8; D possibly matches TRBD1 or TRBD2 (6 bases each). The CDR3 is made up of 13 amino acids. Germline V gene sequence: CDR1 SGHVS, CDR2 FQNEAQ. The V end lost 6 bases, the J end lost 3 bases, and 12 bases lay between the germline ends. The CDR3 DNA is TGTGCCAGCAGAAAGGGGGAGGACTACGAGCAGTACTTC. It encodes CASRKGEDYEQYF. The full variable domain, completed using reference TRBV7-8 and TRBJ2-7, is GAGVSQSPRYKVAKRGQDVALRCDPISGHVSLFWYQQALGQGPEFLTYFQNEAQLDKSGLPSDRFFAERPEGSVSTLKIQRTQQEDSAVYLCASRKGEDYEQYFGPGTRLTVT.

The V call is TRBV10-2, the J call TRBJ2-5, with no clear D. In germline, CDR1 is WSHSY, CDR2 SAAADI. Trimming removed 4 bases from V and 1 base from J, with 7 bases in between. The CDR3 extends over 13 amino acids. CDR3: CASSVAVQETQYF. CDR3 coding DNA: TGCGCCAGCAGTGTGGCAGTCCAAGAGACCCAGTACTTC.

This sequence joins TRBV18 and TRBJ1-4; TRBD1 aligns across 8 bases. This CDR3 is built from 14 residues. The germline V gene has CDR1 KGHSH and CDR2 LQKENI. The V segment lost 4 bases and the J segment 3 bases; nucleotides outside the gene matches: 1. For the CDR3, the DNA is TGTGCCAGCTCACGACAGGGGTCTAATGAAAAACTGTTTTTT. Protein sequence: CASSRQGSNEKLFF. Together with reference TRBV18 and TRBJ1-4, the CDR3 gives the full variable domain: NAGVMQNPRHLVRRRGQEARLRCSPMKGHSHVYWYRQLPEEGLKFMVYLQKENIIDESGMPKERFSAEFPKEGPSILRIQQVVRGDSAAYFCASSRQGSNEKLFFGSGTQLSVL.

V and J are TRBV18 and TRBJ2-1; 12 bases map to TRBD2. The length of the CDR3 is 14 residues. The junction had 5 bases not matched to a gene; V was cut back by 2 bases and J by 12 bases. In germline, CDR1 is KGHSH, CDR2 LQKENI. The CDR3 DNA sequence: TGTGCCAGCTCACCAGTGACTAGCGGGGGCGCGCAGTTCTTC. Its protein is CASSPVTSGGAQFF.

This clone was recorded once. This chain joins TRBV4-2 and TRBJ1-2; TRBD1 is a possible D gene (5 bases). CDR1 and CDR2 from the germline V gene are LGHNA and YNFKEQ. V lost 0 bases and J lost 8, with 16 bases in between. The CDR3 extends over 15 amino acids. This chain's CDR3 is CASSQDLRADRGYTF. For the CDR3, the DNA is TGTGCCAGCAGCCAAGATCTCAGGGCCGATAGGGGCTACACCTTC.

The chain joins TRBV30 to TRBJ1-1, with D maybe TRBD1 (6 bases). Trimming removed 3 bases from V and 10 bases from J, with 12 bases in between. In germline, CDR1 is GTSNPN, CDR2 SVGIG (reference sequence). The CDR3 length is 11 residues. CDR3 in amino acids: CAWRMDSGAFF. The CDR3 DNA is TGTGCCTGGAGGATGGACAGTGGAGCTTTCTTT.

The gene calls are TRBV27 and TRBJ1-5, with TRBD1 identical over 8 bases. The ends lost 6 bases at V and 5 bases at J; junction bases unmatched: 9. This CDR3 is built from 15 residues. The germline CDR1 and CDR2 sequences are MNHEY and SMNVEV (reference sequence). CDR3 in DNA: TGTGCCAGCAGGGGGACAGGCAAGGAACATCAGCCCCAGCATTTT. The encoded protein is CASRGTGKEHQPQHF.

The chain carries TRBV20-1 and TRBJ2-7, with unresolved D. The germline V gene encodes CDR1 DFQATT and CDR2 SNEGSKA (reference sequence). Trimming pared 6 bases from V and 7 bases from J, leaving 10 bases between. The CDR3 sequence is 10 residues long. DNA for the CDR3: TGCAGTGCCGCCCCCGGAGAGCAGTACTTC. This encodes CSAAPGEQYF.

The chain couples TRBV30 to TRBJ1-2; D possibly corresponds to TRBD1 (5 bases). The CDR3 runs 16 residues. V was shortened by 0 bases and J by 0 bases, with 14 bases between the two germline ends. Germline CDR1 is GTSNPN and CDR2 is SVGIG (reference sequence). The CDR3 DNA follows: TGTGCCTGGAGTGTAGGATGGGCGGGGGCTAACTATGGCTACACCTTC. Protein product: CAWSVGWAGANYGYTF.

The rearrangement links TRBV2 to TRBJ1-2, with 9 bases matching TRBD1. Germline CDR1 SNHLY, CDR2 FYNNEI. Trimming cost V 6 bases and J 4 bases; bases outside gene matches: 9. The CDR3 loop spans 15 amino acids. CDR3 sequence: CASRVQGAQSYGYTF. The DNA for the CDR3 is TGTGCCAGCAGAGTACAGGGGGCTCAGAGCTATGGCTACACCTTC.

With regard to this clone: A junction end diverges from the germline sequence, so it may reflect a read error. The chain's CDR3 is CASGDSLWQTRF. The CDR3 bases are TGCGCCAGCGGGGACAGTTTATGGCAAACTAGGTTT. This chain links TRBV10-2 with TRBJ1-4; 7 nucleotides match TRBD1. This CDR3 has 12 residues. CDR1 WSHSY and CDR2 SAAADI come from the germline V gene.

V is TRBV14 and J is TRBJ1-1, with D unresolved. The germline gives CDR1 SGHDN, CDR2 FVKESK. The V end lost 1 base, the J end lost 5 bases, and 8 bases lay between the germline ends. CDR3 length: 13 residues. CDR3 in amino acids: CASSQGVTTEAFF. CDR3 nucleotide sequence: TGTGCCAGCAGCCAAGGGGTCACGACTGAAGCTTTCTTT.